This T cell receptor (beta chain) originates from a study of blood T cell repertoires in COVID-19 (dated by TCRdb to 2018 to 2020). Background on the whole study: Samples covering the acute and convalescent phases of COVID-19 were provided by collaborators in the United States, Italy and Spain. The samples were drawn from two sources: the first 160 participants of the ongoing ImmuneRACE study, and 1,000 to 1,500 subjects contributed by 6 global collaborators. The repertoires were released in a freely available public database intended as a resource for research on the immune response to SARS-CoV-2. The material from the prospective study consisted of cDNA or gDNA derived from T cells, B-cell-depleted T cells, or PBMCs. The dataset comprised deeply sampled blood TCRbeta repertoires from subjects exposed to, actively infected with, or recovered from COVID-19. A de-identified subject ID, COVID-19 status, age in years and sex were almost always included in the sample metadata. Where HLA class I and class II types were available, the types were taken from metadata supplied by the sample provider, not from assay-based typing.

TCRbeta CDR3 regions were amplified from genomic DNA by means of the immunoSEQ Assay, a bias-controlled multiplex PCR. Per the authors' processing: The number of nucleated cells in each sample was estimated from the amplification of reference gene primers within the assay. To quantify the absolute abundance of each unique TCRbeta CDR3 rearrangement, sequence reads were collapsed and filtered. For each sample, productive Simpson clonality was calculated by taking the square root of Simpson's diversity index across productive rearrangements. Drawn from immuneACCESS, this table holds only the in-frame rearrangements with V and J called that TCRdb kept. Clones are partly lost; checked studies trace under half to an unresolved V gene and leave the rest unexplained. That table is the source of V, J and clone size, and D and trimming were worked out from the DNA. Here the sample has about 200,000 clones; roughly 75% occur a single time. The ten largest account for 4.5% to 7% of the sample.

About this clone: Its specific antigen is unknown. Nothing much larger sits one base from this clone, and base qualities are not available.

Findings and caveats that apply to the study as a whole: The amount of clinical and demographic metadata varied by source and participant and was provided uncurated.

Based on the germline V gene, the CDR1 and CDR2 sequences are KGHSH and LQKENI. Counted from cysteine to phenylalanine, this CDR3 has 14 amino acids. Only the CDR3 portion is preserved as DNA: 42 bases, with reading frame beginning at the first base. The V end gives up 4 bases and the J end 8 bases, leaving 1 base in the junction not matched to a gene. The collaborating institutions used their own protocols to collect whole blood in K2EDTA tubes. For TCRbeta analysis, collaborator samples were shipped as frozen whole blood, as isolated PBMCs, or as DNA extracted from either sample type. This receptor was identified in a woman in her sixties or seventies with acute or convalescent COVID-19. The source material was peripheral blood. Rearrangement joined TRBV18 to TRBJ1-6, and TRBD1 aligns with 11 junction nucleotides. The CDR3 reads as follows: CASSRGQGDSPLHF. The nucleotides read TGTGCCAGCTCACGGGGACAGGGGGATTCACCCCTCCACTTT.